The 12 T cell receptor beta chains presented below share a single source sample, sequenced in a study of shared clonotypes between healthy human individuals (dated by TCRdb to 2019 to 2021). Library generation was performed with the immunoSEQ multiplex PCR assay. As stored in TCRdb, this immuneACCESS dataset retains in-frame rearrangements with V and J assigned. A fraction of the clones does not appear; measured against another copy, unresolved V genes explain less than half of the discrepancy, and the remainder lacks a known reason. Within this sample are 850,000 to 1,100,000 clones, with 60% to 80% of them counted one time only. The top ten clonotypes cover about 0.89% of the sample. Sequenced material: memory CD4+ T cells from PBMCs. The sample's cell subset or site, from its label and the paper: CD45RA-negative fraction. These receptors all come from a man in his late teens or twenties in good health. Some clones in this sample may be carry-over from other donors' samples.

V gene TRBV30 combines with J gene TRBJ1-1, with unresolved D. Trimming left V 3 bases short and J 6 bases short, with 14 bases between. CDR3 size: 13 residues. CDR1 is GTSNPN and CDR2 is SVGIG in the germline V gene (reference sequence). In nucleotides, the CDR3 is TGTGCCTGGAGCGACATTAGCCAATCTGAAGCTTTCTTT. The encoded protein is CAWSDISQSEAFF.

The chain recombines TRBV28 with TRBJ2-1, with D tentatively TRBD1 or TRBD2 (5 bases each). Trimming cost V 3 bases and J 6 bases, with 12 bases left between them. The length of the CDR3 is 14 residues. Germline V CDR1 and CDR2: MDHEN, SYDVKM. The CDR3 nucleotides read TGTGCCAGCAGTTTTTGGGACGGTGTCAATGAGCAGTTCTTC. Protein: CASSFWDGVNEQFF.

Worth noting for this clone: This may come from a read error, since a much larger clone is one base off. The chain joins TRBV6-4 to TRBJ1-2; 7 nucleotides match TRBD1. Trimming cost V 3 bases and J 4 bases; bases outside gene matches: 2. CDR1 MRHNA and CDR2 SNTAGT come from the germline V gene. CDR3 length: 13 amino acids. The CDR3 protein is CASSEGQSYGYTF. The DNA for the CDR3 is TGTGCCAGCAGTGAGGGACAGAGCTATGGCTACACCTTC.

V is TRBV10-3 and J is TRBJ2-7, with a possible D match to TRBD2 (6 bases). The CDR3 runs to 15 residues. The germline V gene encodes CDR1 ENHRY and CDR2 SYGVKD. V lost 8 bases to trimming and J lost 7 bases, with 24 bases between them. CDR3 sequence reads: CAILRRDGHRGEQYF. CDR3 coding DNA: TGTGCCATCCTCCGCCGAGACGGGCACCGGGGGGAGCAGTACTTC.

The chain links TRBV6-5 to TRBJ2-5; possible D gene TRBD1, 6 bases. Germline lookup yields CDR1 MNHEY and CDR2 SVGAGI. The CDR3 loop spans 14 amino acids. V was cut by 1 base and J by 0 bases, with 6 bases left in between. CDR3 in DNA: TGTGCCAGCAGTTACTGGGACAACCAAGAGACCCAGTACTTC. Encoded protein: CASSYWDNQETQYF.

The rearrangement links TRBV10-3 to TRBJ1-1, with D possibly matching TRBD1 (5 bases). V lost 6 bases and J 4 bases, leaving 18 bases between the germline ends. The germline V gene has CDR1 ENHRY and CDR2 SYGVKD. The CDR3 extends over 15 amino acids. The CDR3 reads CAIRATRDGITEAFF. DNA of the CDR3: TGTGCCATCAGGGCCACCCGGGACGGCATCACTGAAGCTTTCTTT.

The V and J genes are TRBV11-2 and TRBJ2-7, with TRBD2 as a possible D gene (6 bases). V was pared by 5 bases and J by 6 bases, with 17 bases between. The CDR3 consists of 14 residues. The germline V gene has CDR1 SGHAT and CDR2 FQNNGV. The CDR3 coding sequence is TGTGCCAGCAGCCTGAACGTCGGGACTGGCGAGCAGTACTTC. Encoded protein: CASSLNVGTGEQYF.

This rearrangement joins TRBV29-1 to TRBJ1-2; 7 bases align to TRBD1. V lost 3 bases, J lost 7 bases, and 5 bases stayed unmatched. Per germline, CDR1 SQVTM and CDR2 ANQGSEA. This CDR3 spans 12 amino acids. CDR3: CSVDNRGSGYTF. CDR3 DNA sequence: TGCAGCGTTGACAACAGGGGAAGTGGCTACACCTTC.

Comment on this clone: Because it lacks the conserved phenylalanine or tryptophan at the end, this CDR3 is likely a read error. The chain employs TRBV7-2 and TRBJ2-7; D is perhaps TRBD1 (6 bases). Germline assignment: CDR1 SGHTA and CDR2 FQGNSA. This CDR3 is 15 amino acids long. V dropped 0 bases and J dropped 1 base, with 10 bases sitting between them. CDR3: CASSLAGTHSYEQYL. The CDR3 DNA is TGTGCCAGCAGCTTAGCCGGGACACATTCCTACGAGCAGTACCTC.

Note on this clone: Within the sample, other DNA sequences also encode this same CDR3. The CDR3 reads CASSYSNRGNTEAFF. The CDR3 bases are TGTGCCAGCAGTTACTCGAACAGGGGTAACACTGAAGCTTTCTTT. V gene TRBV6-5 combines with J gene TRBJ1-1; 7 bases map to TRBD1. The CDR3 spans 15 residues. Germline loops: CDR1 MNHEY, CDR2 SVGAGI. Germline trimming cut 0 bases from V and 2 bases from J; bases unmatched to any gene: 3.

The genes are TRBV29-1 and TRBJ2-3; no definite D call. Germline CDR1 SQVTM, CDR2 ANQGSEA. The V gene lost 3 bases and the J gene lost 6 bases, with 13 bases spanning the gap. The CDR3 has 13 amino acids. The CDR3 region has the DNA TGCAGCGTTGACACAATCTTTAAGGATACGCAGTATTTT. Translation gives CSVDTIFKDTQYF.

The chain employs TRBV12-5 and TRBJ1-1; D remains unclear. From germline, CDR1 is LGHNT and CDR2 FRNRAP. V lost 9 bases and J 0 bases, leaving 14 bases between the germline ends. The CDR3 consists of 14 residues. Here the CDR3 DNA reads TGTGCTAGCGGGAAAGACTTCATGAACACTGAAGCTTTCTTT. It is translated as CASGKDFMNTEAFF.